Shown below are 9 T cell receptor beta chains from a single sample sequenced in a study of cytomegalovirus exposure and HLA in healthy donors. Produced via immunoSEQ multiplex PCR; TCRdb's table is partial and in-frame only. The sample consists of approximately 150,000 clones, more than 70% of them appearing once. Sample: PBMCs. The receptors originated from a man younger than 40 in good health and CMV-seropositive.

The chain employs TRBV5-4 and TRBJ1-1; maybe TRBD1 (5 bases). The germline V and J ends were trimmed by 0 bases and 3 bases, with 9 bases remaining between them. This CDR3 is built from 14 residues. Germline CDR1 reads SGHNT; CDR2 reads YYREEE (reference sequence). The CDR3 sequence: CASSLGGGDTEAFF. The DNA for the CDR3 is TGTGCCAGCAGCTTGGGCGGGGGAGACACTGAAGCTTTCTTT.

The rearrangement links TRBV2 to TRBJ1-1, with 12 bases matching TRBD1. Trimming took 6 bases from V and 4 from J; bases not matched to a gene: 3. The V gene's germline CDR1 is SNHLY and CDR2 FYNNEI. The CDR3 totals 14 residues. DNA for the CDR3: TGTGCCAGCAGCCCGGGACAGGGGGCCACTGAAGCTTTCTTT. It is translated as CASSPGQGATEAFF.

The CDR3 DNA reads TGCGCCAGCAGCCCCGGGACTAGCGGGACCGCCTACGAGCAGTACTTC. Amino acids: CASSPGTSGTAYEQYF. This chain connects TRBV5-1 to TRBJ2-7; 13 nucleotides align to TRBD2. Germline CDR1 SGHRS, CDR2 YFSETQ. This CDR3 has 16 residues. V lost 4 bases, J lost 2 bases, and 6 bases stayed unmatched.

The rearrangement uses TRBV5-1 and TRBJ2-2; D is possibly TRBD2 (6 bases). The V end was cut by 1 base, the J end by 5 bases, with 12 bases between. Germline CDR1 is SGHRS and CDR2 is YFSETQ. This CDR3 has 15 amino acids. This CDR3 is CASSLNGEDTGELFF. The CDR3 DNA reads TGCGCCAGCAGCTTGAACGGGGAGGATACCGGGGAGCTGTTTTTT.

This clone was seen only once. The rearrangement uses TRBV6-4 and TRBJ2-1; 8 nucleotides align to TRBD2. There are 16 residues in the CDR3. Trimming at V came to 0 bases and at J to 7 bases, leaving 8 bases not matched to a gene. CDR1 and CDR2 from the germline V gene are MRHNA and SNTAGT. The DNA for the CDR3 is TGTGCCAGCAGTGACTCGCCGGGGGGGCCGGGGAATGAGCAGTTCTTC. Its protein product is CASSDSPGGPGNEQFF.

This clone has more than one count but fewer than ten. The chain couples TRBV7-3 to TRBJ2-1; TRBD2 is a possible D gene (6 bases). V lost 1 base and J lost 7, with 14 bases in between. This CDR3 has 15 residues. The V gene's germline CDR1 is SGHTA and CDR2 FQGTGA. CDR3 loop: CASSLRWAGGNEQFF. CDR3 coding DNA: TGTGCCAGCAGCTTAAGGTGGGCCGGGGGTAATGAGCAGTTCTTC.

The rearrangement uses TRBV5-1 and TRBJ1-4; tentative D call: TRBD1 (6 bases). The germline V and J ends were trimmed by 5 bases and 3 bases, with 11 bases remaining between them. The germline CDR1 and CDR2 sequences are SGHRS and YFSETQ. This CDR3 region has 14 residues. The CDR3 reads CASRTSGANEKLFF. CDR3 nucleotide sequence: TGCGCCAGCAGGACATCAGGGGCTAATGAAAAACTGTTTTTT.

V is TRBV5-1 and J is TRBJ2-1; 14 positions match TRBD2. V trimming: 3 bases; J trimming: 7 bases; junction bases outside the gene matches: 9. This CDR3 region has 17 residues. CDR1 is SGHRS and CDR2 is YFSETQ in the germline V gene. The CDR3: CASSSGLAGGWDNEQFF. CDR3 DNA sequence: TGCGCCAGCAGCTCTGGACTAGCGGGAGGTTGGGATAATGAGCAGTTCTTC.

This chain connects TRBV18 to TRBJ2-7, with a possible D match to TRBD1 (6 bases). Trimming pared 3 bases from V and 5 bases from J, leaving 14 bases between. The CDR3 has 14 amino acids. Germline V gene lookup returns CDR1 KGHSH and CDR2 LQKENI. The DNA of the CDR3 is TGTGCCAGCTCACCGGCGCAGGGGTACGACGAGCAGTACTTC. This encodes CASSPAQGYDEQYF.